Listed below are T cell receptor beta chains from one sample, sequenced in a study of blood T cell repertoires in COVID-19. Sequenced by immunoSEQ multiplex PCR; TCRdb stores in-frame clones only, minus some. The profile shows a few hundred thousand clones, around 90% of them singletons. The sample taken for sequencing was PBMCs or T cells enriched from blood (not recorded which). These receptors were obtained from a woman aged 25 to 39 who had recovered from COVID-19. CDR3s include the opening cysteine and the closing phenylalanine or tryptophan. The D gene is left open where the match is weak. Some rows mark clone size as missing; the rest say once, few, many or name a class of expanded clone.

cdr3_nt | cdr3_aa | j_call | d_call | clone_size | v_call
TGTGCCAGCAGTGACAAGGGACAGGATTCACCCGGCTACACCTTC | CASSDKGQDSPGYTF | TRBJ1-2 | TRBD1 | NA | TRBV2
TGTGCCAGTACAGGACGGGCAGGGATGGGGAATCAGCCCCAGCATTTT | CASTGRAGMGNQPQHF | TRBJ1-5 | NA | NA | TRBV19
TGTGCCAGCAGCTTATCCCTACAGGGAAACTATGGCTACACCTTC | CASSLSLQGNYGYTF | TRBJ1-2 | NA | NA | TRBV11-2
TGTGCCAGCAGCCCAGGGCTAGGTTCACCCCTCCACTTT | CASSPGLGSPLHF | TRBJ1-6 | NA | once | TRBV7-9
TGTGCCAGCACCGAGGACAGGGTTAGTGAAGCTTTCTTT | CASTEDRVSEAFF | TRBJ1-1 | TRBD1 | NA | TRBV12-3/TRBV12-4
TGCGCCAGCAGCTTTGGGACTAGCGGGCCGGCAAACATTCAGTACTTC | CASSFGTSGPANIQYF | TRBJ2-4 | TRBD2 | NA | TRBV5-1
TGTGCCTGGAGTGTATCTGACTCAGGCTACACCTTC | CAWSVSDSGYTF | TRBJ1-2 | NA | NA | TRBV30
TGCGCCAGCAGCCGGGACAGGGGGGAAAAACTGTTTTTT | CASSRDRGEKLFF | TRBJ1-4 | TRBD1 | NA | TRBV5-1
TGTGCCAGCAGCGTAGGTGCGGAGGCTGAAGCTTTCTTT | CASSVGAEAEAFF | TRBJ1-1 | NA | NA | TRBV9
TGTGCCAGCAGCGTAGCTCAGGCAGGGAAGGGTGGCTACACCTTC | CASSVAQAGKGGYTF | TRBJ1-2 | NA | NA | TRBV9
TGTGCCAGCAGCACTCAGGGGTATGGATATGAAAAACTGTTTTTT | CASSTQGYGYEKLFF | TRBJ1-4 | NA | NA | TRBV25-1
TGTGCCAGCAGCGTAGGGGCGGGGGGCACTAGCACAGATACGCAGTATTTT | CASSVGAGGTSTDTQYF | TRBJ2-3 | TRBD2 | NA | TRBV9
TGCAGTGCTAGTTTGGCAGGGGGAATCAATTCACCCCTCCACTTT | CSASLAGGINSPLHF | TRBJ1-6 | TRBD1 | few | TRBV20-1
TGTGCCAGCAGTGTCGTCAACTATGGCTACACCTTC | CASSVVNYGYTF | TRBJ1-2 | NA | NA | TRBV2
TGCGCCAGCAGCCCATCTGGGACTACAGGCGAGCAGTACTTC | CASSPSGTTGEQYF | TRBJ2-7 | TRBD2 | NA | TRBV5-1
TGCAGCATGAAGGGGCCCCGCGATGGCTACACCTTC | CSMKGPRDGYTF | TRBJ1-2 | NA | NA | TRBV29-1
TGTGCCATCAGTGAACGGGGGGGGAATGAAAAACTGTTTTTT | CAISERGGNEKLFF | TRBJ1-4 | NA | NA | TRBV10-3
TGTGCCTGGAGTGTAAGGCGACAGGGCCATGGCTACACCTTC | CAWSVRRQGHGYTF | TRBJ1-2 | TRBD1 | NA | TRBV30
TGCGCCAGCAGCCAAGACGGGACTGGACCAGATACGCAGTATTTT | CASSQDGTGPDTQYF | TRBJ2-3 | NA | NA | TRBV4-1
TGTGCCTGGAGCACGGGACAGAACTATGGCTACACCTTC | CAWSTGQNYGYTF | TRBJ1-2 | TRBD1 | once | TRBV30
TGCGCCAGCAGCTTGGTGATGATAGGGGATAATTCACCCCTCCACTTT | CASSLVMIGDNSPLHF | TRBJ1-6 | NA | NA | TRBV5-1
TGTGCCAGCAGTGAGGGGGGGAGGAACACTGAAGCTTTCTTT | CASSEGGRNTEAFF | TRBJ1-1 | NA | NA | TRBV7-9
TGTGCCAGCAGCTTAAACGGAGCCACTAATGAAAAACTGTTTTTT | CASSLNGATNEKLFF | TRBJ1-4 | NA | few | TRBV13
TGTGCCAGCAGTCTTGGATACAGACAGGGGGCAAGCTCTGAAGCTTTCTTT | CASSLGYRQGASSEAFF | TRBJ1-1 | TRBD1 | NA | TRBV28
TGTGCCAGCAGCCCCCATCGACAGGGCCGAACTGGAAACACCATATATTTT | CASSPHRQGRTGNTIYF | TRBJ1-3 | TRBD1 | NA | TRBV9
TGTGCCAGCAGTTACGGGCCATCCCAAGGGCCCCAGCATTTT | CASSYGPSQGPQHF | TRBJ1-5 | NA | NA | TRBV6-2/TRBV6-3
TGTGCCTGGAGCGCTACCAACCTGGGACAGGCGTTCTTC | CAWSATNLGQAFF | TRBJ1-2 | TRBD1 | NA | TRBV30
TGTGCCACCAGCAGAACTTCGGGGAGTCCCTTGGATACGCAGTATTTT | CATSRTSGSPLDTQYF | TRBJ2-3 | NA | NA | TRBV15
TGCGCCAGCAGCCAAGACCCATCCAGGGTGGGGACTGAAGCTTTCTTT | CASSQDPSRVGTEAFF | TRBJ1-1 | NA | NA | TRBV4-3
TGTGCCAGTAGTATTACTAGCGGGTTTTCCTCCTACAATGAGCAGTTCTTC | CASSITSGFSSYNEQFF | TRBJ2-1 | TRBD2 | NA | TRBV19
TGTGCCAGCAGCTTAGGGGGGACAGCTGGGGAGACCCAGTACTTC | CASSLGGTAGETQYF | TRBJ2-5 | TRBD1 | NA | TRBV11-3
TGTGCCAGTAGGGACAGGGGAATGGGCTATGAGCAGTTCTTC | CASRDRGMGYEQFF | TRBJ2-1 | TRBD1 | NA | TRBV19
TGTGCCAGCAGTTACGCGGACAGGGCCCCGGATACGCAGTATTTT | CASSYADRAPDTQYF | TRBJ2-3 | TRBD1 | NA | TRBV6-5
TGTGCCAGCAGCTTCACCAGAGGGGGAAACACTGAAGCTTTCTTT | CASSFTRGGNTEAFF | TRBJ1-1 | NA | NA | TRBV7-8
TGTGCCAGCAGCCAGGGCGATAATTCACCCCTCCACTTT | CASSQGDNSPLHF | TRBJ1-6 | NA | few | TRBV3-1/TRBV3-2
TGTGCCAGCAGCGCCCGGGGACAAAACACTGAAGCTTTCTTT | CASSARGQNTEAFF | TRBJ1-1 | NA | NA | TRBV2
TGTGCCAGCACCTCAGGCCACGGGGACGAGCAGTACTTC | CASTSGHGDEQYF | TRBJ2-7 | NA | NA | TRBV28
TGTGCCAGCAGTTACCTGGGACAGGGGAACACTGAAGCTTTCTTT | CASSYLGQGNTEAFF | TRBJ1-1 | TRBD1 | NA | TRBV6-5
TGCGCCAGCAGCCAAGATTGGGCAGGGCCCTACGAGCAGTACTTC | CASSQDWAGPYEQYF | TRBJ2-7 | NA | NA | TRBV4-1
TGTGCCAGCAACCCATCCGAGGGGGGGCTCTATGGCTACACCTTC | CASNPSEGGLYGYTF | TRBJ1-2 | NA | NA | TRBV5-4
TGTGCCAGCGGAGGGGCCAAAAACATTCAGTACTTC | CASGGAKNIQYF | TRBJ2-4 | NA | once | TRBV12-3/TRBV12-4
TGCGCCAGCAGCACCGGGACAGGGATGCATCAGCCCCAGCATTTT | CASSTGTGMHQPQHF | TRBJ1-5 | TRBD1 | NA | TRBV10-2
TGCAGTGCTAGTCCAGATGTCGACAATGAGCAGTTCTTC | CSASPDVDNEQFF | TRBJ2-1 | NA | NA | TRBV20-1
TGTGCCAGCAGTTCCATACTGGGACAGGGAGGTACTGAAGCTTTCTTT | CASSSILGQGGTEAFF | TRBJ1-1 | TRBD1 | NA | TRBV6-5
TGTGCCAGCAGTTACTCGGGACAGGGGTACAATGAGCAGTTCTTC | CASSYSGQGYNEQFF | TRBJ2-1 | TRBD1 | NA | TRBV6-6
TGTGCCAGCAGCCAGACTTCTGATAATTCACCCCTCCACTTT | CASSQTSDNSPLHF | TRBJ1-6 | NA | once | TRBV3-1/TRBV3-2
TGTGCCAGCAGTCCCCGGGACAGAAGTAATGAAAAACTGTTTTTT | CASSPRDRSNEKLFF | TRBJ1-4 | TRBD1 | NA | TRBV6-5
TGCGCCAGCAGCGAGGGACAGATGAACACTGAAGCTTTCTTT | CASSEGQMNTEAFF | TRBJ1-1 | TRBD1 | NA | TRBV4-1
TGTGCCAGCTCACCAGGGGCCCTGGCGTCCAAAAACATTCAGTACTTC | CASSPGALASKNIQYF | TRBJ2-4 | NA | once | TRBV18
TGTGCCAGCGTCAAGGGAGTAAACTCTGGAAACACCATATATTTT | CASVKGVNSGNTIYF | TRBJ1-3 | NA | NA | TRBV7-9
TGTGCCAGCAGTGAAGCGTCCCCTACAGGGAACTCTGGAAACACCATATATTTT | CASSEASPTGNSGNTIYF | TRBJ1-3 | NA | NA | TRBV6-1
TGTGCCAGCAGTGGTGGGTCGGCAGGGAATCAGCCCCAGCATTTT | CASSGGSAGNQPQHF | TRBJ1-5 | NA | NA | TRBV6-1
TGTGCCAGCAGCTTGGCCGGACAGCGGACTGAAGCTTTCTTT | CASSLAGQRTEAFF | TRBJ1-1 | NA | NA | TRBV5-5
TGCGCCAGCAGCTTGTCCGGGACTAGCGTAATCCAAGAGACCCAGTACTTC | CASSLSGTSVIQETQYF | TRBJ2-5 | TRBD2 | NA | TRBV5-1